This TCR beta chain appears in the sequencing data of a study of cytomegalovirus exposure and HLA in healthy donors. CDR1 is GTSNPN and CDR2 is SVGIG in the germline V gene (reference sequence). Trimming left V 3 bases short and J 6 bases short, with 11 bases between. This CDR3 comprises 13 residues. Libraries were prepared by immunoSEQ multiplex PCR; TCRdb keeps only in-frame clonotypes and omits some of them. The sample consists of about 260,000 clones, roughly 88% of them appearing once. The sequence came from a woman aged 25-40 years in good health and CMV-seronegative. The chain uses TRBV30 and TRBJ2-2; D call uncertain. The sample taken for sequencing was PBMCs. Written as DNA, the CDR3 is TGTGCCTGGAGGGGCGGCGTCCCCGGGGAGCTGTTTTTT. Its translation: CAWRGGVPGELFF.